The 13 T cell receptor beta chains presented below share a single source sample, sequenced in a study of T cells in Graves' hyperthyroidism and ophthalmopathy. RNA transcripts were the template for amplifying TCR beta CDR3 regions. HTBI primers were used for first-round RT-PCR of the TCR CDR3. TCRdb re-called the multiplex PCR reads through MiXCR, storing one row per CDR3 protein. The repertoire consists of over 700,000 distinct CDR3 sequences, with 30% to 40% occurring once and the leading ten covering about a third. Sequenced sample: blood. These receptors were obtained from a woman between 40 and 55 years old with Graves' hyperthyroidism.

This clonotype appeared many times. V gene TRBV4-2 combines with J gene TRBJ2-5, with 11 positions matching TRBD2. V lost 0 bases to trimming and J lost 5 bases; unmatched junction nucleotides: 14. This CDR3 is 19 amino acids long. CDR1 and CDR2 (germline): LGHNA, YNFKEQ. The CDR3 nucleotides are TGTGCCAGCAGCCAAGATCCGGTCTCACTAGCGGGGGTGGAGGAGACCCAGTACTTC. Protein sequence: CASSQDPVSLAGVEETQYF.

This clonotype was observed at least ten times. The chain uses TRBV20-1 and TRBJ2-7, with unresolved D. The CDR3 sequence is 14 residues long. The germline gives CDR1 DFQATT, CDR2 SNEGSKA (reference sequence). V dropped 5 bases and J dropped 2 bases, with 16 bases sitting between them. The CDR3 DNA is TGCAGTGCTTTAGACCCCCGAAGGCCCTACGAGCAGTACTTC. Residues: CSALDPRRPYEQYF.

As regards this clonotype: It may be a read error: a sequence one base away is much more abundant. The V gene is TRBV20-1, the J gene TRBJ1-2, with D uncertain. The length of the CDR3 is 13 residues. Per the germline V gene, CDR1 is DFQATT and CDR2 is SNEGSKA (reference sequence). CDR3 loop: CSALSTDNYGSTF. The CDR3 region has the DNA TGCAGTGCCCTAAGTACAGACAACTATGGCTCCACCTTC.

Ten or more counts support this clonotype. This sequence joins TRBV7-2 and TRBJ2-5, with unresolved D. The CDR3 runs 13 residues. CDR1 and CDR2 from the germline V gene are SGHTA and FQGNSA. V was shortened by 6 bases and J by 4 bases, with 12 bases between the two germline ends. CDR3 in DNA: TGTGCCAGCAGTTTGCGAGGTGGAGAGACCCAGTACTTC. Amino acids: CASSLRGGETQYF.

The J gene is TRBJ1-1, the V gene TRBV7-6; 9 nucleotides align to TRBD1. Trimming removed 1 base from V and 5 bases from J; junction bases left unmatched: 14. The CDR3 runs 18 residues. Germline lookup yields CDR1 SGHVS and CDR2 FNYEAQ. This CDR3 reads CASSLVSQGALGWTEAFF. CDR3 nucleotides: TGTGCCAGCAGCTTAGTTTCACAGGGGGCACTTGGGTGGACTGAAGCTTTCTTT.

This clonotype was counted only a few times. At one of its ends the junction is not consistent with the germline gene, which may arise from a read error. The chain uses TRBV4-3 and TRBJ1-1; D possibly corresponds to TRBD1 (5 bases). CDR1 is LGHNA and CDR2 is YSLEER in the germline V gene. The CDR3 is 13 amino acids. In nucleotides, the CDR3 is TGCGCCAGCAGCCATGAAATAGGGGCTGAAGCTTCCTTT. Residues: CASSHEIGAEASF.

The J gene is TRBJ1-2, the V gene TRBV27, with unresolved D. V lost 0 bases and J lost 4, with 12 bases in between. Germline lookup yields CDR1 MNHEY and CDR2 SMNVEV (reference sequence). The CDR3 extends over 15 amino acids. The CDR3 spells CASSLSADHGYGYTF. The CDR3 DNA reads as TGTGCCAGCAGTTTATCGGCGGACCATGGCTATGGCTACACCTTC.

This clonotype was seen ten or more times. The chain has TRBV6-6 and TRBJ1-2, with D unresolved. This CDR3 region has 13 residues. Trimming stripped 0 bases from V and 2 bases from J, with 4 bases between. Germline lookup yields CDR1 MNHNY and CDR2 SVGAGI (reference sequence). CDR3 sequence: CASSYSGNYGYTF. The CDR3 DNA sequence: TGTGCCAGCAGTTACTCGGGCAACTATGGCTACACCTTC.

This clonotype was detected ten times or more. The chain combines TRBV20-1 with TRBJ2-7, with D unclear. The germline V gene encodes CDR1 DFQATT and CDR2 SNEGSKA (reference sequence). Trimming removed 3 bases from V and 3 bases from J, with 9 bases in between. The CDR3 sequence is 12 residues long. Written as DNA, the CDR3 is TGCAGTGCTAGGCAGGCCCTCTACGAGCAGTACTTC. Residues: CSARQALYEQYF.

The chain joins TRBV7-2 to TRBJ1-6; D might be TRBD1 (6 bases). V was clipped by 7 bases and J by 7 bases, with 14 bases between them. CDR1 and CDR2 (germline): SGHTA, FQGNSA. The CDR3 is 14 residues long. The CDR3 sequence is CASTEGVLNSPLHF. The CDR3 region has the DNA TGTGCCAGCACTGAGGGGGTCCTGAATTCACCCCTCCACTTT.

There are many counts of this clonotype. The V and J genes are TRBV19 and TRBJ1-6, with D tentatively TRBD1 (5 bases). The CDR3 totals 12 residues. V gave up 9 bases and J gave up 8 bases, with 11 bases separating them. Per germline, CDR1 LNHDA and CDR2 SQIVND (reference sequence). As DNA, the CDR3 is TGTGCCAGCCGCGGGGCTGATTCACCCCTCCACTTT. This translates into CASRGADSPLHF.

This clonotype was seen ten or more times. This sequence joins TRBV29-1 and TRBJ2-5; the D is unclear. Trimming took 3 bases from V and 5 from J, leaving 13 bases between them. Germline V CDR1 and CDR2: SQVTM, ANQGSEA. The CDR3 has 13 residues. In nucleotides, the CDR3 is TGCAGCGTTGATCCCGTGGGGTTTGAGACCCAGTACTTC. Its translation is CSVDPVGFETQYF.

This clonotype was observed a few times. The chain carries TRBV20-1 and TRBJ2-6; 12 nucleotides agree with TRBD1. Germline CDR1 is DFQATT and CDR2 is SNEGSKA (reference sequence). V lost 6 bases to trimming and J lost 4 bases; unmatched junction nucleotides: 7. The CDR3 has 16 residues. CDR3 region: CSAGGQGARGANVLTF. CDR3 in DNA: TGCAGTGCGGGGGGACAGGGGGCGCGGGGGGCCAACGTCCTGACTTTC.